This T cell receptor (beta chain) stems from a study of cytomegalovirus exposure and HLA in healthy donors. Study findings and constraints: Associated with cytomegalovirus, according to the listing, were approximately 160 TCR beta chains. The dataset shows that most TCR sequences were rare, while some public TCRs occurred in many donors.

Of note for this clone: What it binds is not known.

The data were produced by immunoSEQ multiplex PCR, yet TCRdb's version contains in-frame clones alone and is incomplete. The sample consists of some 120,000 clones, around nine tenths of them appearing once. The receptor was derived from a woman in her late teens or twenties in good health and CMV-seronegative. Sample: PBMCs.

This CDR3 reads CASSVGSSGRYNEQFF. The CDR3 coding sequence is TGTGCCAGCAGCGTAGGATCTAGCGGGAGGTACAATGAGCAGTTCTTC. The chain employs TRBV9 and TRBJ2-1; 11 positions agree with TRBD2. The junction had 3 bases not matched to a gene; V was cut back by 0 bases and J by 4 bases. The CDR3 has 16 amino acids. Germline CDR1 SGDLS, CDR2 YYNGEE.